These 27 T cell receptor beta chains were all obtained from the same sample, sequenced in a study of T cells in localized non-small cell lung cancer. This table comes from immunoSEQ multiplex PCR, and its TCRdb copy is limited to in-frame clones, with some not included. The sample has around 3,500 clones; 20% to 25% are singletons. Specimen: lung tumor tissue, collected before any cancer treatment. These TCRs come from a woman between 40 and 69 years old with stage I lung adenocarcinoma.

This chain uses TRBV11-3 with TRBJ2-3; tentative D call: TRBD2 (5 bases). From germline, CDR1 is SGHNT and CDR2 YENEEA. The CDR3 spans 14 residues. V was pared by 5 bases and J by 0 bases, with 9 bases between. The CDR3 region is CASSDDYSTDTQYF. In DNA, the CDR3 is TGTGCCAGCAGCGATGACTACAGCACAGATACGCAGTATTTT. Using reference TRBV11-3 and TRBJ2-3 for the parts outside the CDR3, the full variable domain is EAGVVQSPRYKIIEKKQPVAFWCNPISGHNTLYWYLQNLGQGPELLIRYENEEAVDDSQLPKDRFSAERLKGVDSTLKIQPAELGDSAVYLCASSDDYSTDTQYFGPGTRLTVL.

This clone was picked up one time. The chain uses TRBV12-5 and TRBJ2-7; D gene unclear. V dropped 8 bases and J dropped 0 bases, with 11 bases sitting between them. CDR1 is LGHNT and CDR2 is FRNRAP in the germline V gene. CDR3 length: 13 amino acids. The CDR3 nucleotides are TGTGCTAGTTTAGGGTTAAACTCCTACGAGCAGTACTTC. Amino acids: CASLGLNSYEQYF.

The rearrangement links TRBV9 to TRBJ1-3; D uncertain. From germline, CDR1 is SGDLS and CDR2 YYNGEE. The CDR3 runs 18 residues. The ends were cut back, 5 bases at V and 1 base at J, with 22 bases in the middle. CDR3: CASSVERSSLKSGNTIYF. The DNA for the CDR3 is TGTGCCAGCAGTGTGGAACGGTCTTCGTTAAAATCTGGAAACACCATATATTTT.

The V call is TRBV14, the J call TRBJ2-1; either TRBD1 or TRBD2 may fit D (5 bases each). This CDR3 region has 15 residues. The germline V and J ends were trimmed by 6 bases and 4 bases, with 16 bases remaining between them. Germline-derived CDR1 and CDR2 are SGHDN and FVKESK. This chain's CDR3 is CASRPSGDLYNEQFF. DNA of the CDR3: TGTGCCAGCAGGCCGTCTGGGGACCTTTACAATGAGCAGTTCTTC. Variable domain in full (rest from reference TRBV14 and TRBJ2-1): EAGVTQFPSHSVIEKGQTVTLRCDPISGHDNLYWYRRVMGKEIKFLLHFVKESKQDESGMPNNRFLAERTGGTYSTLKVQPAELEDSGVYFCASRPSGDLYNEQFFGPGTRLTVL.

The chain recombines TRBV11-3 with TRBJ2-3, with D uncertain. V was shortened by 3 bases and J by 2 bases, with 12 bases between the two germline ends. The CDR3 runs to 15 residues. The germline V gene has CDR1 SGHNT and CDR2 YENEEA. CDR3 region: CASSLTQIITDTQYF. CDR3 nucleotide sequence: TGTGCCAGCAGCTTGACACAAATTATCACAGATACGCAGTATTTT.

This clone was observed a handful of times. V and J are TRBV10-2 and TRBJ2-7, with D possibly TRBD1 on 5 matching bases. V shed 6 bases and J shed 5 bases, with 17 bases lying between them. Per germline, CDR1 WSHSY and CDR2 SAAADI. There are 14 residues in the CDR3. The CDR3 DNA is TGCGCCAGCAGGAATAGACAGCAGGACCACGAGCAGTACTTC. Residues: CASRNRQQDHEQYF.

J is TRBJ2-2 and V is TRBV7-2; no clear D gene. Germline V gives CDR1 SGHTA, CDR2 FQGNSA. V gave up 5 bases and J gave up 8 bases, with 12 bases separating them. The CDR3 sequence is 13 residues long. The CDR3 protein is CASSVDTGGELFF. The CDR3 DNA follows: TGTGCCAGCAGCGTCGACACTGGGGGGGAGCTGTTTTTT.

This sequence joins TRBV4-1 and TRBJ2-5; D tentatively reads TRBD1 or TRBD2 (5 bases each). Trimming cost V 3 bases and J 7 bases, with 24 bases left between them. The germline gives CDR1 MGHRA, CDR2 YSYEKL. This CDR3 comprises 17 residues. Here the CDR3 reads CASSHPGGRLPEGTQYF. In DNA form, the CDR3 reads TGCGCCAGCAGCCATCCTGGGGGTAGGCTGCCTGAAGGGACCCAGTACTTC.

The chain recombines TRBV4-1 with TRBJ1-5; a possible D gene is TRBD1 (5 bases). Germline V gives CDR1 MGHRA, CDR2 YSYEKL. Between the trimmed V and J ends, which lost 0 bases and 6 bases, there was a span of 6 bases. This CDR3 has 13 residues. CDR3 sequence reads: CASSQDQGQPQHF. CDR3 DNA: TGCGCCAGCAGCCAAGATCAGGGTCAGCCCCAGCATTTT.

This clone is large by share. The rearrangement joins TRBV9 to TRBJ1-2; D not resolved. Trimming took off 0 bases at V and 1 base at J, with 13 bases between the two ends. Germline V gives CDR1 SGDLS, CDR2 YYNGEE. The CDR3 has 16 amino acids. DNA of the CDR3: TGTGCCAGCAGCGTAGATAGTTGGGGTTTTAACTATGGCTACACCTTC. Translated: CASSVDSWGFNYGYTF.

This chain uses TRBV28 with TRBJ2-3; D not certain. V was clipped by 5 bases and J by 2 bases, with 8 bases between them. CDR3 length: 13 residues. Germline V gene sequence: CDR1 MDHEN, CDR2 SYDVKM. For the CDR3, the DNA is TGTGCCAGCAGTACACCGCACACAGATACGCAGTATTTT. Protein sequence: CASSTPHTDTQYF.

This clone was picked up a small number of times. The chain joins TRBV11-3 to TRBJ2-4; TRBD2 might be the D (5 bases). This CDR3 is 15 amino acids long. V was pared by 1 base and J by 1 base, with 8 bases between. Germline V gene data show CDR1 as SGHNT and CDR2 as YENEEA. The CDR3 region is CASSLGGAAKNIQYF. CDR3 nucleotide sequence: TGTGCCAGCAGCTTAGGGGGAGCGGCCAAAAACATTCAGTACTTC.

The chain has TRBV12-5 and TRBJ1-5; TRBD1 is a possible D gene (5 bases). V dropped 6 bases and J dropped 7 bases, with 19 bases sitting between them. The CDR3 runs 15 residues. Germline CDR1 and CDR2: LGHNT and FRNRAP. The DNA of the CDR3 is TGTGCTAGTGGAGCTTTTGGGGGGGGTTGGCAGCCCCAGCATTTT. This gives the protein CASGAFGGGWQPQHF.

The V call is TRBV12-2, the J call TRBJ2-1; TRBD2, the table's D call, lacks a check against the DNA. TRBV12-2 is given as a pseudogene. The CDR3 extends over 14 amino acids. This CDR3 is CAGTRSSGYNEQFF. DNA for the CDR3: TGTGCCGGGACCCGGTCTAGCGGCTACAATGAGCAGTTCTTC.

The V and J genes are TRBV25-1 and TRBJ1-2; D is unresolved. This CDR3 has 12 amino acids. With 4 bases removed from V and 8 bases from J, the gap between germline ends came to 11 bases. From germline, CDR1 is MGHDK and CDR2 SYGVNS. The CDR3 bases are TGTGCCAGCAGTGGACTCCAGTGGGGCTACACCTTC. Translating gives CASSGLQWGYTF.

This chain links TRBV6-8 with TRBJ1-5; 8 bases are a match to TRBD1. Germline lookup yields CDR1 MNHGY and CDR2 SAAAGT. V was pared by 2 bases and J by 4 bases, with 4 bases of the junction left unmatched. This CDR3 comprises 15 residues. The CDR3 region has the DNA TGTGCCAGCAGTTACCGACGACAGGGGAATCAGCCCCAGCATTTT. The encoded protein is CASSYRRQGNQPQHF.

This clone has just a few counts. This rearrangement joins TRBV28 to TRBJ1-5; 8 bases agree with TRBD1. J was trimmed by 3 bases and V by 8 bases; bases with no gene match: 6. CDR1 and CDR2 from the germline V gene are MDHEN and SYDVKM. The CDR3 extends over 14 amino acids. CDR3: CASSDREDNQPQHF. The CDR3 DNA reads TGTGCCAGCTCGGACAGGGAGGACAATCAGCCCCAGCATTTT.

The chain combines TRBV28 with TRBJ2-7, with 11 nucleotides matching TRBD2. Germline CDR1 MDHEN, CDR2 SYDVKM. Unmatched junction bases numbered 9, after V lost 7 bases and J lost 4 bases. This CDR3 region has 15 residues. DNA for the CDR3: TGTGCCAGCACCCCCTCAAGACTAGCGGGGTACGAGCAGTACTTC. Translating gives CASTPSRLAGYEQYF.

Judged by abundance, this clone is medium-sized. The CDR3 DNA sequence: TGTGCCAGCAGTTACACGACAGGGGATAATTCACCCCTCCACTTT. It codes for CASSYTTGDNSPLHF. This chain connects TRBV6-8 to TRBJ1-6; the match to TRBD1 covers 8 bases. With V trimmed by 2 bases and J by 5 bases, 2 bases remained unmatched. Germline V lookup: CDR1 MNHGY, CDR2 SAAAGT. CDR3 length equals 15 residues.

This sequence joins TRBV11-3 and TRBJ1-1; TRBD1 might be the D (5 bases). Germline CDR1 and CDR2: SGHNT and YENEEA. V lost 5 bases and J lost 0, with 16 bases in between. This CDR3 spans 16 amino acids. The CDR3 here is CASSTGTYAMNTEAFF. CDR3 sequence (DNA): TGTGCCAGCAGCACGGGGACGTATGCTATGAACACTGAAGCTTTCTTT.

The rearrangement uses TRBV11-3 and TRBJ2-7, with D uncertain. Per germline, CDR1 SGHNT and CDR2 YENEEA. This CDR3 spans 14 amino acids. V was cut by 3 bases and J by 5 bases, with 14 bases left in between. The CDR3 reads CASSFDGYRNEQYF. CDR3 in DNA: TGTGCCAGCAGCTTCGACGGGTATAGGAACGAGCAGTACTTC.

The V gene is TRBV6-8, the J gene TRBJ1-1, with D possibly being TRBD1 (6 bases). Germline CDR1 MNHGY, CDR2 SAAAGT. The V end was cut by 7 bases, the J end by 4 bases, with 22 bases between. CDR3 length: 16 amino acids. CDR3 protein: CASNPSGTFLGTEAFF. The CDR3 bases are TGTGCCAGCAATCCCTCCGGGACATTCCTGGGCACTGAAGCTTTCTTT.

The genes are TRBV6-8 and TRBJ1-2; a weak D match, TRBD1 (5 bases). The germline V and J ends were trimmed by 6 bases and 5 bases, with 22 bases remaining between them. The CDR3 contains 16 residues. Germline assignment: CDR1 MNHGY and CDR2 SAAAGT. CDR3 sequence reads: CASRAPGPLKRYGYTF. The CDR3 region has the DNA TGTGCCAGCAGAGCACCGGGACCCTTGAAGCGGTATGGCTACACCTTC.

Here the CDR3 DNA reads TGTGCTAGTGGTTTGACTGCAGATACGCAGTATTTT. It codes for CASGLTADTQYF. The gene calls are TRBV12-5 and TRBJ2-3, with D unresolved. This CDR3 has 12 amino acids. Germline CDR1 is LGHNT and CDR2 is FRNRAP. The ends were cut back, 2 bases at V and 4 bases at J, with 4 bases in the middle. Together with reference TRBV12-5 and TRBJ2-3, the CDR3 gives the full variable domain: DARVTQTPRHKVTEMGQEVTMRCQPILGHNTVFWYRQTMMQGLELLAYFRNRAPLDDSGMPKDRFSAEMPDATLATLKIQPSEPRDSAVYFCASGLTADTQYFGPGTRLTVL.

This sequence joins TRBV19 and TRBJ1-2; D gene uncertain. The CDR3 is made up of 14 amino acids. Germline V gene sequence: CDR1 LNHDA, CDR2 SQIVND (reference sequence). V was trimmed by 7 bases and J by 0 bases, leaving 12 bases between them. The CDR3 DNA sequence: TGTGCCAGTAAGATCCCGGCTACTAACTATGGCTACACCTTC. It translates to CASKIPATNYGYTF.

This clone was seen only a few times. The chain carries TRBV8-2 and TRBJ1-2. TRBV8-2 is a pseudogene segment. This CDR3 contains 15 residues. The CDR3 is CASSRYTGGANGYTF. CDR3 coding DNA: TGTGCCAGCAGCCGCTATACGGGGGGGGCGAATGGCTACACCTTC.

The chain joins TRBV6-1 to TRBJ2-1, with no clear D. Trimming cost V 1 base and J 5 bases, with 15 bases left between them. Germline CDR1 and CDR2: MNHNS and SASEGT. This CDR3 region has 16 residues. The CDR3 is CASSEDWNSADNEQFF. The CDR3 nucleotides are TGTGCCAGCAGTGAAGATTGGAACAGTGCCGACAATGAGCAGTTCTTC.